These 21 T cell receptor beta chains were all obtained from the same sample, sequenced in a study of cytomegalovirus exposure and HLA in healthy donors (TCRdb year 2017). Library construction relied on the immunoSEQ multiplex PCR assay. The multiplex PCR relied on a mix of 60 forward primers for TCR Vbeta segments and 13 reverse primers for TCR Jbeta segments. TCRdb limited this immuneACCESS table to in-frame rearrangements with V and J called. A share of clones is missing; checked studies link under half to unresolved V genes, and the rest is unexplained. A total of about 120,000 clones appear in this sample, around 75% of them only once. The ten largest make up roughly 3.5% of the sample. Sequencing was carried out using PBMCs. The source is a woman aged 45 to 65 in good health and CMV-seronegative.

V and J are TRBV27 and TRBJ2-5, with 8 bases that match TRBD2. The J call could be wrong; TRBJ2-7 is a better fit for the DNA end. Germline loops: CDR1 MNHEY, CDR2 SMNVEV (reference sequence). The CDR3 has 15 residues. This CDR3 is CASSSPAGDSYEQYF. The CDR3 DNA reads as TGTGCCAGCAGTTCCCCAGCGGGAGACTCCTACGAGCAGTACTTC.

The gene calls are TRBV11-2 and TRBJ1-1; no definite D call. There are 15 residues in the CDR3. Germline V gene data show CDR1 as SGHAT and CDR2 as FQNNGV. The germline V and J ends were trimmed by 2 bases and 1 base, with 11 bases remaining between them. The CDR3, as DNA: TGTGCCAGCAGCTTAACACTCCCGGGGAACACTGAAGCTTTCTTT. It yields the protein CASSLTLPGNTEAFF.

CDR3 DNA: TGTGCCAGCTCAGCAATACAGGGTAGTGAGCAGTTCTTC. Its protein is CASSAIQGSEQFF. The chain carries TRBV18 and TRBJ2-1; TRBD1 is a possible D gene (6 bases). Germline V CDR1 and CDR2: KGHSH, LQKENI. V dropped 5 bases and J dropped 9 bases, with 14 bases sitting between them. The length of the CDR3 is 13 residues. The full variable domain, rest sourced from reference TRBV18 and TRBJ2-1, is NAGVMQNPRHLVRRRGQEARLRCSPMKGHSHVYWYRQLPEEGLKFMVYLQKENIIDESGMPKERFSAEFPKEGPSILRIQQVVRGDSAAYFCASSAIQGSEQFFGPGTRLTVL.

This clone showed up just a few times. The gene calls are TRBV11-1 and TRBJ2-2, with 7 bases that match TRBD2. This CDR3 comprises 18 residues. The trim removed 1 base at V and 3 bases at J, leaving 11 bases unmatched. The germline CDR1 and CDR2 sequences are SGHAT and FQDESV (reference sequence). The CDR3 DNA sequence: TGTGCCAGCAGCTTAGACCGGGAGGACGGTCTGGACACCGGGGAGCTGTTTTTT. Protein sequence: CASSLDREDGLDTGELFF.

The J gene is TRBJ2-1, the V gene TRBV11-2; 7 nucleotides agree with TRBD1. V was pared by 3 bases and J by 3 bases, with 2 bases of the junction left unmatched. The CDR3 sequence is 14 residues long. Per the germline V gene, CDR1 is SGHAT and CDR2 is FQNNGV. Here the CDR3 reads CASSLSGGYNEQFF. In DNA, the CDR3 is TGTGCCAGCAGCTTGTCAGGGGGCTACAATGAGCAGTTCTTC. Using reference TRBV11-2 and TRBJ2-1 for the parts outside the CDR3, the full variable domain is EAGVAQSPRYKIIEKRQSVAFWCNPISGHATLYWYQQILGQGPKLLIQFQNNGVVDDSQLPKDRFSAERLKGVDSTLKIQPAKLEDSAVYLCASSLSGGYNEQFFGPGTRLTVL.

CDR3 region: CASLTGGRGWDQPQHF. The CDR3 nucleotides read TGTGCGTCGCTGACAGGGGGACGGGGATGGGATCAGCCCCAGCATTTT. This chain connects TRBV28 to TRBJ1-5; 9 bases align to TRBD1. Germline assignment: CDR1 MDHEN and CDR2 SYDVKM. The CDR3 consists of 16 residues.

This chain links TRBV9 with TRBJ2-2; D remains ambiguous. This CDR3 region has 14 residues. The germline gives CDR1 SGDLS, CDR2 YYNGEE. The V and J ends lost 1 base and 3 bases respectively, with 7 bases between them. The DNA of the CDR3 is TGTGCCAGCAGCGTAAACAGTTACACCGGGGAGCTGTTTTTT. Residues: CASSVNSYTGELFF.

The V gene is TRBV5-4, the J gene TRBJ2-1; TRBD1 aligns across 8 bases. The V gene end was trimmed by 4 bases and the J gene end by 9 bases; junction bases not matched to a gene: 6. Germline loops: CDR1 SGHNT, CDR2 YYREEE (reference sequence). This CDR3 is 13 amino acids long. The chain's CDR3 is CASSMTGVSEQFF. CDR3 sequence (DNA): TGTGCCAGCAGCATGACAGGGGTGAGTGAGCAGTTCTTC.

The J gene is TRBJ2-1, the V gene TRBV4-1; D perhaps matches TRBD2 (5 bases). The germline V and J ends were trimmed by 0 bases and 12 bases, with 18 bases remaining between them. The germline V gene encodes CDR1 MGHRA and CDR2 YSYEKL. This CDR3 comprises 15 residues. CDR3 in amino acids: CASSQESLEVWVQFF. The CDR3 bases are TGCGCCAGCAGCCAAGAGAGCTTGGAGGTTTGGGTGCAGTTCTTC.

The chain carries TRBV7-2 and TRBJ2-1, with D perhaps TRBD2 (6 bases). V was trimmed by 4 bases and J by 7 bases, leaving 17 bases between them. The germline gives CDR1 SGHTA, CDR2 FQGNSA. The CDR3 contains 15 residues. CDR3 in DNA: TGTGCCAGCAGCTCACTCCGGGGGTCGGGGAATGAGCAGTTCTTC. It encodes CASSSLRGSGNEQFF.

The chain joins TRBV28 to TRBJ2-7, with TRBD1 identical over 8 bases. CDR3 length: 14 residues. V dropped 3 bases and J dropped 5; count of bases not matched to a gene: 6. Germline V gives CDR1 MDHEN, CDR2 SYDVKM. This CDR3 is CASSLPWTGNEQYF. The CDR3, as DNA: TGTGCCAGCAGTTTGCCTTGGACAGGGAACGAGCAGTACTTC.

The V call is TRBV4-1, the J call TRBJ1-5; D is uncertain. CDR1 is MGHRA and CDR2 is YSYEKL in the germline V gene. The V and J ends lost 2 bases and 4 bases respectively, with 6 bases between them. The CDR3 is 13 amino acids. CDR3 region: CASSQLPNQPQHF. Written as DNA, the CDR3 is TGCGCCAGCAGCCAACTACCAAATCAGCCCCAGCATTTT.

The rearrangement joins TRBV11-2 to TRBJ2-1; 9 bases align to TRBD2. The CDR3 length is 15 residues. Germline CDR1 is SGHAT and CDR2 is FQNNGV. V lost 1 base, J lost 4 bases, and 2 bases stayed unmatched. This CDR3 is CASSLVSGGYNEQFF. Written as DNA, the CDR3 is TGTGCCAGCAGCTTAGTTAGCGGGGGTTACAATGAGCAGTTCTTC. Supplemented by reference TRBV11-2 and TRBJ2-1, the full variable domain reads EAGVAQSPRYKIIEKRQSVAFWCNPISGHATLYWYQQILGQGPKLLIQFQNNGVVDDSQLPKDRFSAERLKGVDSTLKIQPAKLEDSAVYLCASSLVSGGYNEQFFGPGTRLTVL.

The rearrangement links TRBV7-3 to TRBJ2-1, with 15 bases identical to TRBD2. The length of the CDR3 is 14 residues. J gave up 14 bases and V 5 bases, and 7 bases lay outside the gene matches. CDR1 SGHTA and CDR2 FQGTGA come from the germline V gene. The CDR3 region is CASSPGLAGGEKFF. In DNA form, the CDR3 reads TGTGCCAGCAGCCCGGGACTAGCGGGAGGTGAAAAGTTCTTC.

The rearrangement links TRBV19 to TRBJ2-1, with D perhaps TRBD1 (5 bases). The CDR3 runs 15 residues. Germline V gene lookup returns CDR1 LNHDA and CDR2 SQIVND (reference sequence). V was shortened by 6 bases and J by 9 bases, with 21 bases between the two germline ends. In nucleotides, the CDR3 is TGTGCCAGTAGATTGTTGGGGCAGCAAACGCCTGAGCAGTTCTTC. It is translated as CASRLLGQQTPEQFF. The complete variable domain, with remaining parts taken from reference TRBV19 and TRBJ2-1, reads DGGITQSPKYLFRKEGQNVTLSCEQNLNHDAMYWYRQDPGQGLRLIYYSQIVNDFQKGDIAEGYSVSREKKESFPLTVTSAQKNPTAFYLCASRLLGQQTPEQFFGPGTRLTVL.

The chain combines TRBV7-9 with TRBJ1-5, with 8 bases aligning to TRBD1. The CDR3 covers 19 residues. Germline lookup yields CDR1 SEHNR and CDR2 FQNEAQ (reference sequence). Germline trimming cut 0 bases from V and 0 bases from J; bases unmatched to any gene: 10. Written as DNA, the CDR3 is TGTGCCAGCAGCTTAGCGGTTGGACAGGGCCAGTATAGCAATCAGCCCCAGCATTTT. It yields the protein CASSLAVGQGQYSNQPQHF. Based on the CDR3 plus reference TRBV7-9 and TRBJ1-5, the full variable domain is DTGVSQNPRHKITKRGQNVTFRCDPISEHNRLYWYRQTLGQGPEFLTYFQNEAQLEKSRLLSDRFSAERPKGSFSTLEIQRTEQGDSAMYLCASSLAVGQGQYSNQPQHFGDGTRLSIL.

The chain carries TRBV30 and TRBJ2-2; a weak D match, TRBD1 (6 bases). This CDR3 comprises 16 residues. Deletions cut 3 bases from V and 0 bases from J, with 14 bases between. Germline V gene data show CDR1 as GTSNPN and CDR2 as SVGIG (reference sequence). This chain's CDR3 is CAWRGGQNSNTGELFF. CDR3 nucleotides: TGTGCCTGGAGGGGCGGACAGAACTCGAACACCGGGGAGCTGTTTTTT. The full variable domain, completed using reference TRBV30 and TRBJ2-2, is SQTIHQWPATLVQPVGSPLSLECTVEGTSNPNLYWYRQAAGRGLQLLFYSVGIGQISSEVPQNLSASRPQDRQFILSSKKLLLSDSGFYLCAWRGGQNSNTGELFFGEGSRLTVL.

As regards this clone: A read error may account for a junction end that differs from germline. CDR3 sequence (DNA): TGTTCCAGCAGCTTAGGCGGGCAGGCGGTCGAGCAGTACTTC. Its protein is CSSSLGGQAVEQYF. The chain carries TRBV7-9 and TRBJ2-7, with D tentatively TRBD2 (5 bases). The CDR3 has 14 amino acids. Germline values: CDR1 SEHNR, CDR2 FQNEAQ (reference sequence). Variable domain in full (rest from reference TRBV7-9 and TRBJ2-7): DTGVSQNPRHKITKRGQNVTFRCDPISEHNRLYWYRQTLGQGPEFLTYFQNEAQLEKSRLLSDRFSAERPKGSFSTLEIQRTEQGDSAMYLCSSSLGGQAVEQYFGPGTRLTVT.

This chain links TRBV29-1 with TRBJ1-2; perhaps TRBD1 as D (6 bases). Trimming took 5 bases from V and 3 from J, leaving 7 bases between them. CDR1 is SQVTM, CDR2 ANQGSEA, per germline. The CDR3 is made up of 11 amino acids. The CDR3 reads CSVWTDYGYTF. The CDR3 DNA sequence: TGCAGCGTTTGGACAGACTATGGCTACACCTTC.

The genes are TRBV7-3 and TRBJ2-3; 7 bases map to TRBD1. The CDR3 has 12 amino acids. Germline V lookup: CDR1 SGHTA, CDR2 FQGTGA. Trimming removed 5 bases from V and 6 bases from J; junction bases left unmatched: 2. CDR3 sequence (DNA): TGTGCCAGCAGCCCACAGGGGGATACGCAGTATTTT. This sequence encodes CASSPQGDTQYF.

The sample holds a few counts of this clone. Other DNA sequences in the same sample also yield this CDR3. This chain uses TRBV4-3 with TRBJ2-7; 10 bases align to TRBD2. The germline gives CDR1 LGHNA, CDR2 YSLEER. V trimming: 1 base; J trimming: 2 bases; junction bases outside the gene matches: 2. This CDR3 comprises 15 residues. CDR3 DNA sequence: TGCGCCAGCAGCCAAGGTACTAGCGGGACCTACGAGCAGTACTTC. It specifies CASSQGTSGTYEQYF.